This TCR beta chain was identified during a study of shared T cell receptors in the human thymus. Per the germline V gene, CDR1 is LNHDA and CDR2 is SQIVND (reference sequence). The ends were cut back, 7 bases at V and 0 bases at J, with 19 bases in the middle. CDR3 length: 17 amino acids. Assay: immunoSEQ multiplex PCR; the TCRdb copy retains only in-frame clones and omits some. The table shows 55,000 to 75,000 clones, with nearly 95% occurring only once. The sequencing input was thymocytes. The sequence was obtained from a human donor. This sequence joins TRBV19 and TRBJ2-1; TRBD1 is a possible D gene (5 bases). DNA of the CDR3: TGTGCCAGTAACCCATACAGACAGTTTAGCTCCTACAATGAGCAGTTCTTC. It codes for CASNPYRQFSSYNEQFF.